The entry below gives a single TCR beta chain sequence along with its context. What it binds is unknown. Generated by immunoSEQ multiplex PCR, the TCRdb table keeps only in-frame clones and is missing some. This table has over 1.5 million clones, nearly 99% appearing once. This sample was taken from a study of shared clonotypes between healthy human individuals. Whole-study results and caveats: Around 5% was the fraction of naive CD4 clonotypes found shared across a handful of donors. Only blood was sampled; tissue repertoires likely differ.

The sequenced sample consisted of naive CD4+ T cells sorted from blood. As to subset: CD45RA+ positively selected. The sequence derives from a man aged 30 to 39 in good health.

The CDR3 DNA reads as TGTGCCAGCAGCGGCGAACCCTCGGGCAGAACCTACGAGCAGTACTTC. This gives the protein CASSGEPSGRTYEQYF. The chain joins TRBV7-3 to TRBJ2-7; D gene unclear. Deletions cut 5 bases from V and 2 bases from J, with 19 bases between. CDR1 is SGHTA, CDR2 FQGTGA, per germline. The CDR3 sequence is 16 residues long.